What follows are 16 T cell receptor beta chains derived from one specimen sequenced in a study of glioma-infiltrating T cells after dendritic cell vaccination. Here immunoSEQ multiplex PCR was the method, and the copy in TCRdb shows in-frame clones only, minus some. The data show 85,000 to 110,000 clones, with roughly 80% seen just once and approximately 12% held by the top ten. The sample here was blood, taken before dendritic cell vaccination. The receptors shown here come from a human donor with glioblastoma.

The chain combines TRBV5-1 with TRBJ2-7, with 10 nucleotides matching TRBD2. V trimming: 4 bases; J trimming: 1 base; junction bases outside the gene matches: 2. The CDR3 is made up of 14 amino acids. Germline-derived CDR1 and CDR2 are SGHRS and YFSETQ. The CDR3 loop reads CASSVAGGSYEQYF. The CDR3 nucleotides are TGCGCCAGCAGCGTAGCGGGGGGATCCTACGAGCAGTACTTC.

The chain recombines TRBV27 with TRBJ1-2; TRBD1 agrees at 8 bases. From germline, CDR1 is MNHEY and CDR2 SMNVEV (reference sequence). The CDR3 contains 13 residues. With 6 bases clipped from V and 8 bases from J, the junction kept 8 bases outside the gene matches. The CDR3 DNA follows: TGTGCCAGCAGGGGAGACAGGGGCGCGGGCTACACCTTC. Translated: CASRGDRGAGYTF.

The CDR3 here is CASSLGQGNEKLFF. For the CDR3, the DNA is TGTGCCAGCAGCTTAGGACAGGGTAATGAAAAACTGTTTTTT. The rearrangement links TRBV11-2 to TRBJ1-4; 7 bases align to TRBD1. In germline, CDR1 is SGHAT, CDR2 FQNNGV. V was clipped by 1 base and J by 4 bases; unmatched bases: 0. The CDR3 has 14 residues.

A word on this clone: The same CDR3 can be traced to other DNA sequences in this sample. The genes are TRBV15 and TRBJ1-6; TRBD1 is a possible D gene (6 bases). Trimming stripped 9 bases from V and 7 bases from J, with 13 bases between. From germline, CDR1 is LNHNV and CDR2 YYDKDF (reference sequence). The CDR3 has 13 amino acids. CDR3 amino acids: CATGAPGNSPLHF. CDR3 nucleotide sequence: TGTGCCACGGGGGCCCCAGGAAATTCACCCCTCCACTTT.

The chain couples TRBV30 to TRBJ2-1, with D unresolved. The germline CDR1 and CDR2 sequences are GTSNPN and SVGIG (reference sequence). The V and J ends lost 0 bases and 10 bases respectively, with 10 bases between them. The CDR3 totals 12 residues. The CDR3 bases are TGTGCCTGGAGTGTACCCTATCTGGAGCAGTTCTTC. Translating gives CAWSVPYLEQFF.

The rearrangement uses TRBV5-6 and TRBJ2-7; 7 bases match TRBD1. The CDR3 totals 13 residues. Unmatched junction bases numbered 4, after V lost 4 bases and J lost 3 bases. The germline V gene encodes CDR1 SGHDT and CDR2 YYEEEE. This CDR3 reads CASSHDRVYEQYF. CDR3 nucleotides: TGTGCCAGCAGCCACGACAGGGTCTACGAGCAGTACTTC.

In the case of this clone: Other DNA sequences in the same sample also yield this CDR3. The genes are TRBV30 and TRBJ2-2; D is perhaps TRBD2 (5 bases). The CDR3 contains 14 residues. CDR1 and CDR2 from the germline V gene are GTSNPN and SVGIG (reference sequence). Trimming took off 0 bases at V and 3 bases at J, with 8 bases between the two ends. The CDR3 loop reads CAWSVGGHTGELFF. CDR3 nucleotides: TGTGCCTGGAGTGTAGGAGGTCACACCGGGGAGCTGTTTTTT.

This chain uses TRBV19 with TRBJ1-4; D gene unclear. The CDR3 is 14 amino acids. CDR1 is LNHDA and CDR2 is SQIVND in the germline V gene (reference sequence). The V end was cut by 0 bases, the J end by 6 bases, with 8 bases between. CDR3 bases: TGTGCCAGTAGTATAGATCCTCGGGATGAAAAACTGTTTTTT. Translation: CASSIDPRDEKLFF.

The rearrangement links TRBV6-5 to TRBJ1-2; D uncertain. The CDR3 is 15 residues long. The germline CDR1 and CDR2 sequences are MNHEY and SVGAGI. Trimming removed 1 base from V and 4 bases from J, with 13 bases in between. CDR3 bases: TGTGCCAGCAGTTACTTTCATGGCCCCTCCTATGGCTACACCTTC. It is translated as CASSYFHGPSYGYTF.

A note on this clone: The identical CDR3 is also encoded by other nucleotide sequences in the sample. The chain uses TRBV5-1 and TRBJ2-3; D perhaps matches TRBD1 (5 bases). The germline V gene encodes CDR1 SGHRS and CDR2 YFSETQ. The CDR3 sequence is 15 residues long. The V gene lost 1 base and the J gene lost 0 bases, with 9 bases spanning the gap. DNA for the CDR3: TGCGCCAGCAGCTTGACAGGATATAGCACAGATACGCAGTATTTT. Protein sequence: CASSLTGYSTDTQYF.

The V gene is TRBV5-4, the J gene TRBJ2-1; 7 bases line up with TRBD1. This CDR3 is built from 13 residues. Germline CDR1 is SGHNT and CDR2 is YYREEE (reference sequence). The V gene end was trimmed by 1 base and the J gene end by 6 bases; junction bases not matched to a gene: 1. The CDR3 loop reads CASSLQGVNEQFF. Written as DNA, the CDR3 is TGTGCCAGCAGCTTGCAGGGGGTCAATGAGCAGTTCTTC.

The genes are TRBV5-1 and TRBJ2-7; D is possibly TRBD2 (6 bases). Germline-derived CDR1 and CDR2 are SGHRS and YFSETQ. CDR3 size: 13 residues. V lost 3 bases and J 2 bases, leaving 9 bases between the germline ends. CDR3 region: CASSWGETYEQYF. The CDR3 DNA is TGCGCCAGCAGCTGGGGGGAAACCTACGAGCAGTACTTC. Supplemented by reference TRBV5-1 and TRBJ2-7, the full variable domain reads KAGVTQTPRYLIKTRGQQVTLSCSPISGHRSVSWYQQTPGQGLQFLFEYFSETQRNKGNFPGRFSGRQFSNSRSEMNVSTLELGDSALYLCASSWGETYEQYFGPGTRLTVT.

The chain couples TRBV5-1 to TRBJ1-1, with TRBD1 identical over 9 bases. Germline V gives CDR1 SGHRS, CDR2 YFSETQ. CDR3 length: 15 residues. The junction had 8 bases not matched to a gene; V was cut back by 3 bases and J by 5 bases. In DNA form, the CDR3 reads TGCGCCAGCAGCTCCAAGACAGGGGGTCGGACTGAAGCTTTCTTT. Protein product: CASSSKTGGRTEAFF.

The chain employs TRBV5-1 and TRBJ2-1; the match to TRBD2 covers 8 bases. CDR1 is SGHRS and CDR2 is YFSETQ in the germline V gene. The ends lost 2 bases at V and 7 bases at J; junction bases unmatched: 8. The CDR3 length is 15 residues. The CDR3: CASSFNGGARNEQFF. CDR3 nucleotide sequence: TGCGCCAGCAGCTTCAACGGGGGGGCGCGAAATGAGCAGTTCTTC.

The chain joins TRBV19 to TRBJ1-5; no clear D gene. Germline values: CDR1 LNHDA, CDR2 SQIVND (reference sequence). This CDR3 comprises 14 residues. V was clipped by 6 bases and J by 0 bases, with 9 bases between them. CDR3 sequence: CASSVTGSNQPQHF. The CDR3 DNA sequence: TGTGCCAGTAGCGTTACGGGTAGCAATCAGCCCCAGCATTTT.

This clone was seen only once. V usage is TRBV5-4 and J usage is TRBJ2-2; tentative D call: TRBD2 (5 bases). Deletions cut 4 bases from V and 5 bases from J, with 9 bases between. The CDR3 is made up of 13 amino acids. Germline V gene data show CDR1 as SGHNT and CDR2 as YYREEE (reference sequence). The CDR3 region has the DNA TGTGCCAGCAGCCGGTCGGGGACCGGGGAGCTGTTTTTT. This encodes CASSRSGTGELFF.